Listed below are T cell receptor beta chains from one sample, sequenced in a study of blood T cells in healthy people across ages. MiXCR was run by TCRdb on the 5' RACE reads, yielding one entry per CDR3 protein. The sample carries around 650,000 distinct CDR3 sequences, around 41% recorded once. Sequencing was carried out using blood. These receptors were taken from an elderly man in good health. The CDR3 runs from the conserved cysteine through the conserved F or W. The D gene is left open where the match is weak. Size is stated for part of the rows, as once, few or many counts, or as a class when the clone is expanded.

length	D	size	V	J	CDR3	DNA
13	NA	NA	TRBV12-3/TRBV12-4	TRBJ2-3	CASTTLSTDTQYF	TGTGCCAGCACAACCCTCAGCACAGATACGCAGTATTTT
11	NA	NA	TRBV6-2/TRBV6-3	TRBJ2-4	CASSYTGYQYF	TGTGCCAGCAGTTACACGGGCTACCAGTACTTC
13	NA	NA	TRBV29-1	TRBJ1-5	CSVLWELNQPQHF	TGCAGCGTTCTTTGGGAACTGAATCAGCCCCAGCATTTT
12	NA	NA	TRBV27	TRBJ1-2	CASRQDGSGYTF	TGTGCCAGCAGGCAGGACGGCTCCGGCTACACCTTC
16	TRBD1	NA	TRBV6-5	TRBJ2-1	CASRGATGGSYNEQFF	TGTGCCAGCAGGGGGGCGACAGGGGGCTCCTACAATGAGCAGTTCTTC
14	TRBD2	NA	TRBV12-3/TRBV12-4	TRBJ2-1	CASSVAGGPDEQFF	TGTGCCAGCAGCGTAGCGGGAGGGCCCGATGAGCAGTTCTTC
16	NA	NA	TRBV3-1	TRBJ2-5	CASSRRTGGGSETQYF	TGTGCCAGCAGCCGACGGACAGGTGGGGGGTCAGAGACCCAGTACTTC
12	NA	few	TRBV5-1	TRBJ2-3	CASSWQEDTQYF	TGCGCCAGCAGCTGGCAGGAGGACACGCAGTATTTT
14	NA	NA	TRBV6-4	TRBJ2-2	CASSPIHNTGELFF	TGTGCCAGCAGTCCCATTCACAACACCGGGGAGCTGTTTTTT
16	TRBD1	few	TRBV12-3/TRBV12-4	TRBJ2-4	CASSTRDRGAKNIQYF	TGTGCCAGCAGTACCCGGGACAGGGGGGCCAAAAACATTCAGTACTTC
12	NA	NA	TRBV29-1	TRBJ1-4	CSVVNRDEKLFF	TGCAGCGTTGTGAACCGGGATGAAAAACTGTTTTTT
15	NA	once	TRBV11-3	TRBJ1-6	CASSLGRGYNSPLHF	TGTGCCAGCAGCTTAGGGCGGGGGTATAATTCACCCCTCCACTTT
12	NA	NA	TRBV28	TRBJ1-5	CASNLRNQLQHF	TGTGCCAGCAACCTAAGGAATCAGCTCCAGCATTTT
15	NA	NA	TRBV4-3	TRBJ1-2	CASSQDRGSAYGYTF	TGCGCCAGCAGCCAAGATCGCGGCAGCGCGTATGGCTACACCTTC
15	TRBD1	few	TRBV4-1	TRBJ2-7	CASSQHSGQGPEQYF	TGCGCCAGCAGCCAACATTCAGGACAGGGGCCCGAGCAGTACTTC
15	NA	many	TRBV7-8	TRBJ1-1	CASSLLQGRPGEAFF	TGTGCCAGCAGCTTATTGCAGGGCAGACCAGGTGAAGCTTTCTTT
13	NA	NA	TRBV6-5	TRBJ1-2	CASSYGFDYGYTF	TGTGCCAGCAGTTATGGGTTTGACTATGGCTACACCTTC
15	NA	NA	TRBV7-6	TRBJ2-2	CASSLVRGNTGELFF	TGTGCCAGCAGCTTAGTCCGGGGGAACACCGGGGAGCTGTTTTTT
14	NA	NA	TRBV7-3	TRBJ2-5	CASSLSALKETQYF	TGTGCCAGCAGCTTAAGCGCCCTGAAAGAGACCCAGTACTTC
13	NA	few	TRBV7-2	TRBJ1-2	CASSSPGAYGYTF	TGTGCCAGCAGCTCACCGGGGGCCTATGGCTACACCTTC
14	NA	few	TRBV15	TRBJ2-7	CATSRESAGYEQYF	TGTGCCACCAGCAGAGAGTCGGCAGGCTACGAGCAGTACTTC
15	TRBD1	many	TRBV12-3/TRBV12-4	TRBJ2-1	CASSLRQGGNNEQFF	TGTGCCAGCAGTTTACGACAGGGGGGAAACAATGAGCAGTTCTTC
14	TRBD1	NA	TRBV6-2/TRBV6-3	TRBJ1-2	CASTLSGGQYGYTF	TGTGCCAGCACCCTGAGTGGGGGACAGTATGGCTACACCTTC
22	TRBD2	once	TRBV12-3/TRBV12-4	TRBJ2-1	CASSELVPGLAGERGTYNEQFF	TGTGCCAGCAGCGAATTGGTGCCGGGACTAGCGGGAGAGAGGGGGACCTACAATGAGCAGTTCTTC
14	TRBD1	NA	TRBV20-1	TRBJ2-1	CSARGQGAGNEQFF	TGCAGTGCTAGAGGACAGGGGGCCGGCAATGAGCAGTTCTTC
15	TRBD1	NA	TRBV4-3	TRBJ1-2	CASSQRQGAFDGCTF	TGCGCCAGCAGCCAGAGACAGGGGGCTTTTGATGGCTGCACCTTC
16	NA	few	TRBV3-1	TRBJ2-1	CASSQDWGSSYNEQFF	TGTGCCAGCAGCCAAGATTGGGGGAGCTCCTACAATGAGCAGTTCTTC
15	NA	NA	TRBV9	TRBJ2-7	CASSAGGGLSNEQYF	TGTGCCAGCAGCGCAGGGGGAGGGTTGTCAAACGAGCAGTACTTC
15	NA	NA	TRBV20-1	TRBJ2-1	CSARVYGATYNEQFF	TGCAGTGCTAGGGTATACGGGGCGACCTACAATGAGCAGTTCTTC
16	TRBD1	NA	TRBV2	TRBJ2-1	CASSREQGATYNEQFF	TGTGCCAGCAGTCGTGAACAGGGGGCCACCTACAATGAGCAGTTCTTC
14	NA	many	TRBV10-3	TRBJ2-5	CAISENGRQETQYF	TGTGCCATCAGTGAGAATGGACGGCAAGAGACCCAGTACTTC